This TCR beta chain derives from a study of T-cell reconstitution after alpha-beta-depleted transplantation in children (dated by TCRdb to between 2015 and 2016). Some background on the complete study: Using TCR repertoire profiling, the study quantitatively followed how T-cell immune reconstitution unfolded in children after TCRalphabeta/CD19-depleted allogeneic hematopoietic cell transplantation.

The CDR3 starts with the cysteine, ends with the phenylalanine, and has 14 residues. Of all the DNA, just the CDR3 is kept, 42 bases in frame from base 1. V sheds 4 bases and J sheds 0 bases, leaving 9 bases between their ends. Looking up the germline V gene yields CDR1 LGHNA and CDR2 YNFKEQ. Receptor libraries were prepared by PCR. For sequencing, an Illumina HiSeq 2500 was employed. To normalize quantification of the TCRbeta repertoire, the TCR libraries were built with molecular barcoding that relied on unique molecular identifiers. The raw public data were reprocessed by TCRdb itself: fastp quality trimming at Q25, MiXCR clonotype calling, in-frame beta chains only. Merged by CDR3 protein, the rows form single entries marked with the most common genes and DNA. For this sample there are hundreds of thousands of distinct CDR3 sequences; approximately 17% appear just once. Approximately 1% of the sample is held by the ten biggest clonotypes.

A few counts support this clonotype. Its specific antigen is unknown. Base quality data are lacking; no much larger clone is found one base away. This TCR came from a human donor who donated a stem cell graft to a child with acute myeloid leukemia. Here the sequenced sample was PBMCs from the stem cell graft donor, taken from the stem cell graft. This sequence uses TRBV4-2 and TRBJ1-1; no D segment can be confidently identified. The sequenced DNA is TGTGCCAGCAGCCCGCGACGCTTGAACACTGAAGCTTTCTTT. It translates as CASSPRRLNTEAFF.